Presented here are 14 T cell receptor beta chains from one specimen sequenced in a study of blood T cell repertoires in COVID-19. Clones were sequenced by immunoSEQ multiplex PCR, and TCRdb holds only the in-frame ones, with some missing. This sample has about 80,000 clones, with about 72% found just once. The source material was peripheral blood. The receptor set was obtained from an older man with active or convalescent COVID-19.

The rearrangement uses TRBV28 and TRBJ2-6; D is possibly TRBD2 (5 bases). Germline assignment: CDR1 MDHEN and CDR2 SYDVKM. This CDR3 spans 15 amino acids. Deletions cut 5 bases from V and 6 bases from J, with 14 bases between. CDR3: CASSPGSASANVLTF. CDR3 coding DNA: TGTGCCAGCAGTCCGGGGTCGGCGTCGGCCAACGTCCTGACTTTC.

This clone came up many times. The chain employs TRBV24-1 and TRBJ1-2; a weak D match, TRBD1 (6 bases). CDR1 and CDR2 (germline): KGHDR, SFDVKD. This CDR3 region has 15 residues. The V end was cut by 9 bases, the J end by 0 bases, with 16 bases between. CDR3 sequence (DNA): TGTGCCACCCAGGGGAATGGAGAAGCTAACTATGGCTACACCTTC. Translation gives CATQGNGEANYGYTF.

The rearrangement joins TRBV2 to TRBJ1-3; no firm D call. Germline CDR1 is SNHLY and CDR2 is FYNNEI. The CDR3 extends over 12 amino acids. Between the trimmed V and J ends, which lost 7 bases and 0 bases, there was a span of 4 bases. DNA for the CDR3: TGTGCCAGCATCTACTCTGGAAACACCATATATTTT. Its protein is CASIYSGNTIYF. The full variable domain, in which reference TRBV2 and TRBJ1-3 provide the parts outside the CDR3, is EPEVTQTPSHQVTQMGQEVILRCVPISNHLYFYWYRQILGQKVEFLVSFYNNEISEKSEIFDDQFSVERPDGSNFTLKIRSTKLEDSAMYFCASIYSGNTIYFGEGSWLTVV.

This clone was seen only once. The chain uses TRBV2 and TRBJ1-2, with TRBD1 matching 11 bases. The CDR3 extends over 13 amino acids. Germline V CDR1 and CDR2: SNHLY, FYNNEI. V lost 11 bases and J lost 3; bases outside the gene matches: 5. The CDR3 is CAGRTGGDYGYTF. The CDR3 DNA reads TGTGCCGGGAGGACAGGGGGCGACTATGGCTACACCTTC.

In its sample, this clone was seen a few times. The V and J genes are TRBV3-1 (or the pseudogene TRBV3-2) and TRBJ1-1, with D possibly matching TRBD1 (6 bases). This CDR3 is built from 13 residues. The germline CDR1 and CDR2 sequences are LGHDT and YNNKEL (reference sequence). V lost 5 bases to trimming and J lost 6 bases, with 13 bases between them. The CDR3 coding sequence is TGTGCCAGCAGCATGGGACAAAACTCTGAAGCTTTCTTT. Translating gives CASSMGQNSEAFF.

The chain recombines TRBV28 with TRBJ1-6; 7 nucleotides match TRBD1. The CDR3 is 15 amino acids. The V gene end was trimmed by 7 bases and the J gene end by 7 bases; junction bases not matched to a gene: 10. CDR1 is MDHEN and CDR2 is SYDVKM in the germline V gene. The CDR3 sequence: CASINPGTANSPLHF. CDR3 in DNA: TGTGCCAGCATCAACCCTGGGACAGCCAATTCACCCCTCCACTTT.

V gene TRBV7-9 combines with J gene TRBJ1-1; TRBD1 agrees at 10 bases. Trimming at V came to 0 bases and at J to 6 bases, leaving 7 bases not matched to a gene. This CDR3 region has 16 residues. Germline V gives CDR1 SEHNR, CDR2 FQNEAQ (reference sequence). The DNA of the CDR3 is TGTGCCAGCAGCTTAGCCGGGACAGGGGTTAAGTCTGAAGCTTTCTTT. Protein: CASSLAGTGVKSEAFF.

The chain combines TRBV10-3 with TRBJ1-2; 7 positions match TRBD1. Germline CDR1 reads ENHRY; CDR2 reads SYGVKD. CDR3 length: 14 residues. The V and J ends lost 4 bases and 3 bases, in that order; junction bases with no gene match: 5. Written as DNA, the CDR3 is TGTGCCATCAGTGGGTCCGGGACAGACTATGGCTACACCTTC. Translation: CAISGSGTDYGYTF.

The CDR3 bases are TGTGCCAGCAGCTCCACGAGCGGGGCCAGCACAGATACGCAGTATTTT. Its protein is CASSSTSGASTDTQYF. The V call is TRBV9, the J call TRBJ2-3, with TRBD2 identical over 7 bases. The germline V gene has CDR1 SGDLS and CDR2 YYNGEE. With 4 bases clipped from V and 0 bases from J, the junction kept 8 bases outside the gene matches. The CDR3 spans 16 residues.

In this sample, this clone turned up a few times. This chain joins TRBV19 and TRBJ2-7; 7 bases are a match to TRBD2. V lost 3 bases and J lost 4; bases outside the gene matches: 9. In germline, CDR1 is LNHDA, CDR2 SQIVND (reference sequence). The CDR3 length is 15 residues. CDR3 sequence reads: CASSIKTGGGYEQYF. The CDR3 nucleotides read TGTGCCAGTAGTATCAAGACGGGGGGAGGATACGAGCAGTACTTC.

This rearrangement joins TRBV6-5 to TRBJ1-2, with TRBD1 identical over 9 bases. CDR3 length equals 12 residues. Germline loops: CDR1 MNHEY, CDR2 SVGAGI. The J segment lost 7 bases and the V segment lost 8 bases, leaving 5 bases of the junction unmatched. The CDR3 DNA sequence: TGTGCCAGCCAACAGGGGGCAGGTGGCTACACCTTC. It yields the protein CASQQGAGGYTF.

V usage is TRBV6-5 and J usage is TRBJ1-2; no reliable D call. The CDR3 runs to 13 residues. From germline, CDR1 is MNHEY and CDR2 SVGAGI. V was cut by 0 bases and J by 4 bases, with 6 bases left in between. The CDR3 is CASSYSLSYGYTF. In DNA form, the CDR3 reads TGTGCCAGCAGTTACTCCCTTTCCTATGGCTACACCTTC.

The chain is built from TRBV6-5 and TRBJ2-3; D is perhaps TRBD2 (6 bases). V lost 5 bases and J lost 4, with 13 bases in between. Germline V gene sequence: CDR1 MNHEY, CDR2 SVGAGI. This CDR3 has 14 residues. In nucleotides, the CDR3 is TGTGCCAGCAGTAAAAGGACTACATCAGATACGCAGTATTTT. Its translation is CASSKRTTSDTQYF.

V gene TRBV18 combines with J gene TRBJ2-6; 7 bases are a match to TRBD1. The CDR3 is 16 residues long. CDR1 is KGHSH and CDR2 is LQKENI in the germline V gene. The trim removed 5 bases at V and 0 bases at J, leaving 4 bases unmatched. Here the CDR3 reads CASSRDSSSGANVLTF. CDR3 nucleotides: TGTGCCAGCTCAAGGGACAGCAGCTCTGGGGCCAACGTCCTGACTTTC.